The source of this T cell receptor (beta chain) is a study of T cell responses to AZD1222 COVID-19 vaccine. The method was immunoSEQ multiplex PCR; TCRdb's version includes in-frame clones alone and lacks a portion of them. The sample records 100,000 to 150,000 clones, more than 80% being singletons. Pooled in the analysis were second doses at about 4 or about 12 weeks. Only one count was recorded for this clone. Germline lookup yields CDR1 SGHRS and CDR2 YFSETQ. Unmatched junction bases numbered 8, after V lost 4 bases and J lost 3 bases. The CDR3 totals 15 residues. The TCR sequence derives from an adult who received the AZD1222 COVID-19 vaccine. The genes are TRBV5-1 and TRBJ2-7, with 9 positions matching TRBD2. The specimen comprised peripheral blood, sampled 28 days after the second AZD1222 dose. This CDR3 is CASSTTSGSFYEQYF. The DNA of the CDR3 is TGCGCCAGCAGCACAACTAGCGGGTCATTCTACGAGCAGTACTTC.